These T cell receptor beta chains were read from a single sample in a study of blood T cell repertoires in COVID-19. Method: immunoSEQ multiplex PCR; TCRdb's copy keeps in-frame clones and lacks some. The sample carries some 66,000 clones, approximately 90% recorded once. Sequenced material: peripheral blood. These receptors were obtained from a human donor in a cohort sampled during active COVID-19. CDR3s include the opening cysteine and the closing phenylalanine or tryptophan. The order of the fields is clone size, D gene, J gene, V gene, CDR3 DNA, CDR3 protein. The D gene is left open where the match is weak. Only part of the rows carry a size: once, few, many, or a class if the clone is expanded.

>-|-|TRBJ2-2|TRBV5-1
TGCGCCAGCAGCTTCGGACACACGAACACCGGGGAGCTGTTTTTT
CASSFGHTNTGELFF
>-|-|TRBJ2-7|TRBV5-1
TGCGCCAGCAGTTTTAATCAGGGTCCCCAGTACGAGCAGTACTTC
CASSFNQGPQYEQYF
>-|-|TRBJ2-2|TRBV19
TGTGCCAGTATGCGGGGCGACACCGGGGAGCTGTTTTTT
CASMRGDTGELFF
>-|TRBD2|TRBJ2-7|TRBV5-5
TGTGCCAGCAGCTTGGCCAACGGGGGGGCAAACGAGCAGTACTTC
CASSLANGGANEQYF
>-|-|TRBJ1-5|TRBV6-1
TGTGCCAGCAGTGAATCAGGACAATATAGCAATCAGCCCCAGCATTTT
CASSESGQYSNQPQHF
>-|TRBD2|TRBJ2-2|TRBV5-1
TGCGCCAGCAGCAACTTAGCGGGGTCTAAACTTTCGGATACGAACACCGGGGAGCTGTTTTTT
CASSNLAGSKLSDTNTGELFF
>-|-|TRBJ1-5|TRBV30
TGTGCCTGGGGTGGCAACAATCAGCCCCAGCATTTT
CAWGGNNQPQHF
>-|TRBD2|TRBJ2-3|TRBV5-1
TGCGCCAGCAGATTTGGGACTAGCTCAGATACGCAGTATTTT
CASRFGTSSDTQYF
>-|-|TRBJ1-2|TRBV18
TGTGCCAGCTCACCGGGGGACACCACCTTTGGCTACACCTTC
CASSPGDTTFGYTF
>-|-|TRBJ1-3|TRBV12-3/TRBV12-4
TGTGCCAGCAGTTTACAGGGATTCACCATATATTTT
CASSLQGFTIYF
>-|-|TRBJ2-3|TRBV4-2
TGTGCCAGCAGCCAAGACCAAAGAACCCCCCAGATGGATACGCAGTATTTT
CASSQDQRTPQMDTQYF
>-|-|TRBJ2-5|TRBV3-1/TRBV3-2
TGTGCCAGCAGCCTCTTACTCCGGGAGCAAGAGACCCAGTACTTC
CASSLLLREQETQYF
>-|TRBD2|TRBJ2-5|TRBV12-3/TRBV12-4
TGTGCCAGTGGAGCGGGAGGCTCTGAGACCCAGTACTTC
CASGAGGSETQYF
>-|-|TRBJ2-1|TRBV4-2
TGTGCCAGCAGCCAAAAAGGGGGGGGCAATGACAATGAGCAGTTCTTC
CASSQKGGGNDNEQFF
>-|TRBD1|TRBJ1-1|TRBV25-1
TGTGCCAGCAGTGAAATGGGGACAGGGTCCTCTAGAGCTTTCTTT
CASSEMGTGSSRAFF
>-|TRBD2|TRBJ2-2|TRBV7-2
TGTGCCAGCAGCCGTAGCGGGAGTGGCGGGGAGCTGTTTTTT
CASSRSGSGGELFF
>-|TRBD1|TRBJ1-1|TRBV30
TGTGCCCTAGAGACAGGGGGCACTGAAGCTTTCTTT
CALETGGTEAFF
>-|TRBD2|TRBJ2-5|TRBV18
TGTGCCAGCTCACCACAACTAGCGGGAGGGGTAGAGACCCAGTACTTC
CASSPQLAGGVETQYF
>once|TRBD2|TRBJ2-1|TRBV5-4
TGTGCCAGCGCATTTCCGGGACTAGCGGGAGATGAGCAGTTCTTC
CASAFPGLAGDEQFF
>-|-|TRBJ1-2|TRBV2
TGTGCCAGCAGTGTTAGCAGTAGCTTTGGCTACACCTTC
CASSVSSSFGYTF
>-|-|TRBJ1-2|TRBV7-9
TGTGCCAGCAGTCTACCCACTAACTATGGCTACACCTTC
CASSLPTNYGYTF
>-|TRBD2|TRBJ2-5|TRBV7-2
TGTGCCAGCAGCCTAATCGAAACTAGCGGGAGGGCCTGGGAGGAGACCCAGTACTTC
CASSLIETSGRAWEETQYF
>-|TRBD1|TRBJ2-5|TRBV2
TGTGCCAGCAGTCGACAGGGGCCCCAAGAGACCCAGTACTTC
CASSRQGPQETQYF
>-|-|TRBJ2-2|TRBV19
TGTGCCAGTAGATGGGGCAGGGCTAACACCGGGGAGCTGTTTTTT
CASRWGRANTGELFF
>-|-|TRBJ1-1|TRBV27
TGTGCCAGCAGACCTACAGGGAACACTGAAGCTTTCTTT
CASRPTGNTEAFF
>-|-|TRBJ2-3|TRBV27
TGTGCCAGCAGTTTAGGGGCCACAGATACGCAGTATTTT
CASSLGATDTQYF
>once|-|TRBJ2-5|TRBV29-1
TGCAGCGTTGAAAGGTGGACAGACGGAGAGACCCAGTACTTC
CSVERWTDGETQYF
>-|TRBD1|TRBJ1-2|TRBV9
TGTGCCAGCAGCGGCCGGTCTGGGGACAGGGTCTTTGGCTACACCTTC
CASSGRSGDRVFGYTF
>-|TRBD1|TRBJ2-7|TRBV4-3
TGCGCCAGCAGCCAAGATGGGGACAGGGGGTACGAGCAGTACTTC
CASSQDGDRGYEQYF
>-|-|TRBJ1-1|TRBV4-3
TGCGCCAGCAGTGTTCGGGTGAGCACTGAAGCTTTCTTT
CASSVRVSTEAFF
>-|-|TRBJ1-6|TRBV6-5
TGTGCCAGCAGTTCCACGTCCAGGGAGGGTTCACCCCTCCACTTT
CASSSTSREGSPLHF
>-|TRBD1|TRBJ1-1|TRBV19
TGTGCCAGTAGTCCCGGACAGGGAAGGGGTGCGAACACTGAAGCTTTCTTT
CASSPGQGRGANTEAFF
>-|-|TRBJ2-2|TRBV27
TGTGCCAGCGGACAGTTAACTCGCACCGGGGAGCTGTTTTTT
CASGQLTRTGELFF
>-|-|TRBJ2-3|TRBV30
TGTGCCTGGAGTACTAGTGGGATTCATACGCAGTATTTT
CAWSTSGIHTQYF
>-|TRBD1|TRBJ1-5|TRBV18
TGTGCCAGCTCAGACAGGGGGCAGCCCCAGCATTTT
CASSDRGQPQHF
>-|TRBD2|TRBJ2-5|TRBV5-1
TGCGCCAGCAGTTTGCTAGCGGGGCAAGAGACCCAGTACTTC
CASSLLAGQETQYF
>-|-|TRBJ2-1|TRBV18
TGTGCCAGCTCACCAGGACAGTACAATGAGCAGTTCTTC
CASSPGQYNEQFF
>-|TRBD1|TRBJ1-4|TRBV11-1
TGTGCCAGCAGCCCGGACAGGGCAGATGAAAAACTGTTTTTT
CASSPDRADEKLFF
>-|TRBD2|TRBJ2-2|TRBV7-2
TGTGCCAGCAGCTTCAACGGGGGGGCCGCCGGGGAGCTGTTTTTT
CASSFNGGAAGELFF
>-|-|TRBJ1-2|TRBV7-2
TGTGCCAGCAGCTTAGCGATGCAGGGGCGGGATGGCTACACCTTC
CASSLAMQGRDGYTF
>once|-|TRBJ2-1|TRBV2
TGTGCCAGCACCCGAACAGGGCTAAAGAACAATGAGCAGTTCTTC
CASTRTGLKNNEQFF